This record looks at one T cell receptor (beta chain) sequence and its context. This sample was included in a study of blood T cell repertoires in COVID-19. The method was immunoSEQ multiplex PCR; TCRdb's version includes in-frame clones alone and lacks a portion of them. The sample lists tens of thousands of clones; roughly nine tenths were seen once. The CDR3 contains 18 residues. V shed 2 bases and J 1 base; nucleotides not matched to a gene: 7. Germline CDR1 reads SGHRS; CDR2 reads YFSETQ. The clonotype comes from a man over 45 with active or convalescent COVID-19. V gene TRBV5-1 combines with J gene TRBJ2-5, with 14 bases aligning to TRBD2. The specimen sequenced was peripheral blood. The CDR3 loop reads CASSFGTSGRYAQETQYF. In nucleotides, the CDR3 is TGCGCCAGCAGCTTCGGGACTAGCGGGAGATACGCCCAAGAGACCCAGTACTTC.